The 31 T cell receptor beta chains below were found in one sample sequenced in a study of blood T cell repertoires in COVID-19. Repertoires were generated with immunoSEQ multiplex PCR, while TCRdb's copy carries only in-frame clones and drops some. Among about 100,000 clones listed, about nine tenths were seen once. Material for sequencing was peripheral blood. The receptors originated from a human donor with active COVID-19. The donor label of this sample is uncertain.

CDR3 DNA: TGTGCCAGTAAGAGGCAGGGAGGCTATGGCTACACCTTC. It yields the protein CASKRQGGYGYTF. The rearrangement uses TRBV19 and TRBJ1-2; maybe TRBD1 (5 bases). CDR1 and CDR2 (germline): LNHDA, SQIVND (reference sequence). The V end lost 7 bases, the J end lost 4 bases, and 13 bases lay between the germline ends. The CDR3 runs 13 residues. Looking up the rest from reference TRBV19 and TRBJ1-2 gives the full variable domain: DGGITQSPKYLFRKEGQNVTLSCEQNLNHDAMYWYRQDPGQGLRLIYYSQIVNDFQKGDIAEGYSVSREKKESFPLTVTSAQKNPTAFYLCASKRQGGYGYTFGSGTRLTVV.

This chain connects TRBV6-5 to TRBJ2-6; no clear D. V was cut by 5 bases and J by 2 bases, with 4 bases left in between. In germline, CDR1 is MNHEY, CDR2 SVGAGI. CDR3 length: 13 amino acids. CDR3 in amino acids: CASSLAGANVLTF. Here the CDR3 DNA reads TGTGCCAGCAGTCTAGCTGGGGCCAACGTCCTGACTTTC.

The rearrangement joins TRBV7-2 to TRBJ1-1; 10 bases line up with TRBD1. The germline V gene encodes CDR1 SGHTA and CDR2 FQGNSA. Trimming at V came to 5 bases and at J to 8 bases, leaving 8 bases not matched to a gene. There are 14 residues in the CDR3. For the CDR3, the DNA is TGTGCCAGCAGCACGACAGGGGGCGCTTCGGAAGCTTTCTTT. It codes for CASSTTGGASEAFF.

The chain combines TRBV5-1 with TRBJ1-2, with a possible D match to TRBD1 (5 bases). The CDR3 extends over 14 amino acids. Germline V CDR1 and CDR2: SGHRS, YFSETQ. V lost 6 bases, J lost 2 bases, and 14 bases lay in between. The CDR3 region has the DNA TGCGCCAGCAATTCTGGGGCAGCGAACTATGGCTACACCTTC. It yields the protein CASNSGAANYGYTF.

This chain uses TRBV19 with TRBJ1-2; D is undetermined. The CDR3 loop spans 13 amino acids. V gave up 3 bases and J gave up 6 bases, with 11 bases separating them. The germline gives CDR1 LNHDA, CDR2 SQIVND (reference sequence). CDR3 residues: CASSISVRNGYTF. The DNA for the CDR3 is TGTGCCAGTAGTATCAGCGTTCGAAATGGCTACACCTTC.

The rearrangement uses TRBV4-3 and TRBJ2-3, with a tentative D call TRBD2 (5 bases). The length of the CDR3 is 15 residues. Looked up from germline, CDR1 is LGHNA and CDR2 is YSLEER. V was shortened by 3 bases and J by 1 base, with 11 bases between the two germline ends. CDR3 loop: CASSQRAGRTDTQYF. CDR3 bases: TGCGCCAGCAGCCAGAGGGCGGGTCGCACAGATACGCAGTATTTT.

The rearrangement joins TRBV28 to TRBJ1-5; D unclear. V lost 4 bases and J lost 0, with 4 bases in between. Per germline, CDR1 MDHEN and CDR2 SYDVKM. CDR3 length equals 13 residues. The CDR3: CASSSSSNQPQHF. CDR3 sequence (DNA): TGTGCCAGCAGTTCGAGTAGCAATCAGCCCCAGCATTTT.

This chain uses TRBV3-1 (or the pseudogene TRBV3-2) with TRBJ2-3, with 7 positions matching TRBD2. There are 16 residues in the CDR3. Trimming took 1 base from V and 2 from J; bases not matched to a gene: 6. The germline CDR1 and CDR2 sequences are LGHDT and YNNKEL (reference sequence). The CDR3 protein is CASSQGARGITDTQYF. CDR3 sequence (DNA): TGTGCCAGCAGCCAAGGGGCGCGGGGGATCACAGATACGCAGTATTTT.

The chain joins TRBV7-2 to TRBJ1-2, with 7 bases matching TRBD1. CDR3 size: 15 residues. Losses at the gene ends were 1 base for V and 5 bases for J; bases not matched to a gene: 7. From germline, CDR1 is SGHTA and CDR2 FQGNSA. DNA for the CDR3: TGTGCCAGCAGCTTAGGGGGACAGTGGAATTATGGCTACACCTTC. Residues: CASSLGGQWNYGYTF.

V and J are TRBV5-4 and TRBJ2-1, with 7 bases lining up with TRBD1. V was pared by 4 bases and J by 4 bases, with 8 bases of the junction left unmatched. The CDR3 spans 15 residues. Germline V gene sequence: CDR1 SGHNT, CDR2 YYREEE (reference sequence). CDR3 sequence (DNA): TGTGCCAGCAGCCCTACAGGGGACCTGTACAATGAGCAGTTCTTC. Protein sequence: CASSPTGDLYNEQFF.

This clone appeared once. J is TRBJ1-2 and V is TRBV6-1; D possibly corresponds to TRBD1 (5 bases). V lost 2 bases and J lost 4, with 11 bases in between. This CDR3 spans 14 amino acids. Germline loops: CDR1 MNHNS, CDR2 SASEGT. CDR3 sequence: CASSERGTSYGYTF. CDR3 DNA: TGTGCCAGCAGTGAAAGGGGAACGAGCTATGGCTACACCTTC.

The rearrangement joins TRBV18 to TRBJ2-3, with TRBD2 identical over 10 bases. V was clipped by 3 bases and J by 5 bases; unmatched bases: 8. Germline CDR1 KGHSH, CDR2 LQKENI. The CDR3 consists of 16 residues. The CDR3 is CASSPALAGRGDTQYF. The CDR3 nucleotides read TGTGCCAGCTCACCCGCACTAGCGGGGCGTGGAGATACGCAGTATTTT.

The chain joins TRBV6-6 to TRBJ1-5; D might be TRBD1 (6 bases). This CDR3 is 15 amino acids long. With 2 bases removed from V and 1 base from J, the gap between germline ends came to 9 bases. Germline CDR1 reads MNHNY; CDR2 reads SVGAGI (reference sequence). Here the CDR3 DNA reads TGTGCCAGCAGTTACCGCGACAGGAGCAATCAGCCCCAGCATTTT. Translated: CASSYRDRSNQPQHF.

V gene TRBV19 combines with J gene TRBJ1-5, with a possible D match to TRBD1 (6 bases). Trimming removed 5 bases at V and 3 bases at J, with 23 bases between. This CDR3 has 18 residues. CDR1 is LNHDA and CDR2 is SQIVND in the germline V gene (reference sequence). The CDR3 sequence is CASSPRRQEASVNQPQHF. The DNA of the CDR3 is TGTGCCAGTAGTCCCCGGCGACAGGAGGCTTCAGTCAATCAGCCCCAGCATTTT.

V usage is TRBV5-6 and J usage is TRBJ2-7, with D maybe TRBD2 (5 bases). CDR3 length: 15 residues. The V gene's germline CDR1 is SGHDT and CDR2 YYEEEE. Trimming took off 0 bases at V and 2 bases at J, with 12 bases between the two ends. The CDR3 sequence is CASSLVGKRAYEQYF. The CDR3 nucleotides are TGTGCCAGCAGCTTGGTGGGGAAGAGGGCCTACGAGCAGTACTTC. Filled out from reference TRBV5-6 and TRBJ2-7, the complete variable domain reads DAGVTQSPTHLIKTRGQQVTLRCSPKSGHDTVSWYQQALGQGPQFIFQYYEEEERQRGNFPDRFSGHQFPNYSSELNVNALLLGDSALYLCASSLVGKRAYEQYFGPGTRLTVT.

This chain links TRBV10-3 with TRBJ1-2; D might be TRBD1 (6 bases). V dropped 0 bases and J dropped 4 bases, with 9 bases sitting between them. Germline V gene lookup returns CDR1 ENHRY and CDR2 SYGVKD. The CDR3 length is 14 residues. The CDR3 sequence: CAISESSRGYGYTF. CDR3 DNA sequence: TGTGCCATCAGTGAGTCGAGCAGGGGCTATGGCTACACCTTC.

V and J are TRBV12-3 or TRBV12-4 and TRBJ2-7; 7 bases are shared with TRBD1. The CDR3 runs to 12 residues. V gave up 6 bases and J gave up 5 bases; unmatched junction bases: 4. The CDR3 DNA is TGTGCCAGCAGGGAAACAGGGGACGAGCAGTACTTC. Translation: CASRETGDEQYF.

The chain uses TRBV19 and TRBJ2-1; perhaps TRBD1 as D (7 bases). The V and J ends lost 5 bases and 7 bases respectively, with 12 bases between them. Germline-derived CDR1 and CDR2 are LNHDA and SQIVND (reference sequence). The CDR3 runs 13 residues. CDR3 protein: CASSSAGGNEQFF. For the CDR3, the DNA is TGTGCCAGTAGTTCGGCAGGGGGGAATGAGCAGTTCTTC.

The chain couples TRBV24-1 to TRBJ1-6; tentative D call: TRBD1 (6 bases). V was trimmed by 2 bases and J by 13 bases, leaving 23 bases between them. The CDR3 has 17 residues. In germline, CDR1 is KGHDR, CDR2 SFDVKD. CDR3 sequence: CATSDWDIFHCVGPLHF. The DNA of the CDR3 is TGTGCCACCAGTGATTGGGACATCTTTCACTGTGTAGGGCCCCTCCACTTT.

This clone was counted a few times. This chain uses TRBV6-6 with TRBJ2-7; TRBD1 matches at 10 bases. The CDR3 has 15 amino acids. The germline V gene encodes CDR1 MNHNY and CDR2 SVGAGI (reference sequence). V gave up 2 bases and J gave up 5 bases; unmatched junction bases: 6. The CDR3 DNA reads TGTGCCAGCAGTTACACGGGGACAGGGGCCAACGAGCAGTACTTC. This codes for CASSYTGTGANEQYF.

The CDR3 nucleotides are TGTGCCAGCAGCTCGACTAGCGGGGGGGCCAATGAGCAGTTCTTC. This codes for CASSSTSGGANEQFF. This chain connects TRBV13 to TRBJ2-1, with 14 bases identical to TRBD2. CDR1 and CDR2 from the germline V gene are PRHDT and FYEKMQ (reference sequence). With 4 bases clipped from V and 6 bases from J, the junction kept 2 bases outside the gene matches. The CDR3 extends over 15 amino acids. Filled out from reference TRBV13 and TRBJ2-1, the complete variable domain reads AAGVIQSPRHLIKEKRETATLKCYPIPRHDTVYWYQQGPGQDPQFLISFYEKMQSDKGSIPDRFSAQQFSDYHSELNMSSLELGDSALYFCASSSTSGGANEQFFGPGTRLTVL.

This clone was seen just once. The rearrangement links TRBV19 to TRBJ2-1, with TRBD2 identical over 8 bases. This CDR3 spans 14 amino acids. The germline V gene has CDR1 LNHDA and CDR2 SQIVND (reference sequence). The ends lost 8 bases at V and 3 bases at J; junction bases unmatched: 6. The CDR3 DNA follows: TGTGCCAGTGGGCGGGGGGCAAGCTACAATGAGCAGTTCTTC. Amino acids: CASGRGASYNEQFF.

The rearrangement joins TRBV7-2 to TRBJ1-2; D is possibly TRBD1 (6 bases). Trimming removed 0 bases from V and 2 bases from J, with 10 bases in between. The CDR3 has 15 amino acids. Germline V gives CDR1 SGHTA, CDR2 FQGNSA. The CDR3 loop is CASSLASGQNYGYTF. The CDR3 nucleotides are TGTGCCAGCAGCTTAGCTTCGGGACAAAACTATGGCTACACCTTC. The full variable domain, rest sourced from reference TRBV7-2 and TRBJ1-2, is GAGVSQSPSNKVTEKGKDVELRCDPISGHTALYWYRQSLGQGLEFLIYFQGNSAPDKSGLPSDRFSAERTGGSVSTLTIQRTQQEDSAVYLCASSLASGQNYGYTFGSGTRLTVV.

The chain joins TRBV6-6 to TRBJ2-7; the match to TRBD1 covers 8 bases. Germline CDR1 is MNHNY and CDR2 is SVGAGI (reference sequence). The CDR3 has 14 residues. V lost 4 bases, J lost 2 bases, and 4 bases stayed unmatched. The chain's CDR3 is CASSSDRGPYEQYF. The CDR3, as DNA: TGTGCCAGCAGTTCCGACAGGGGACCCTACGAGCAGTACTTC.

The chain recombines TRBV7-2 with TRBJ1-6; tentatively, D is TRBD1 (5 bases). The V gene lost 1 base and the J gene lost 7 bases, with 14 bases spanning the gap. Germline loops: CDR1 SGHTA, CDR2 FQGNSA. This CDR3 spans 16 amino acids. The CDR3 here is CASSLVAGIENSPLHF. Written as DNA, the CDR3 is TGTGCCAGCAGCTTAGTAGCAGGGATTGAAAATTCACCCCTCCACTTT.

CDR3 region: CATQSGTGRGNTIYF. CDR3 DNA: TGTGCCACCCAATCAGGGACAGGGAGAGGAAACACCATATATTTT. The J gene is TRBJ1-3, the V gene TRBV10-3; 9 nucleotides agree with TRBD1. Trimming took 10 bases from V and 4 from J; bases not matched to a gene: 11. This CDR3 is built from 15 residues. Germline CDR1 reads ENHRY; CDR2 reads SYGVKD.

This sequence joins TRBV7-2 and TRBJ1-1, with 7 bases aligning to TRBD1. CDR1 is SGHTA and CDR2 is FQGNSA in the germline V gene. V lost 1 base to trimming and J lost 3 bases; unmatched junction nucleotides: 2. The CDR3 spans 14 residues. CDR3 in DNA: TGTGCCAGCAGCTTAGTCGACAGGGACACTGAAGCTTTCTTT. Translated, it gives CASSLVDRDTEAFF.

This sequence joins TRBV7-2 and TRBJ2-5; 11 bases match TRBD2. CDR1 SGHTA and CDR2 FQGNSA come from the germline V gene. The CDR3 is 16 residues long. Losses at the gene ends were 4 bases for V and 2 bases for J; bases not matched to a gene: 6. The CDR3 is CASSSGLAGGQETQYF. The CDR3, as DNA: TGTGCCAGCAGCTCGGGGTTAGCGGGGGGGCAAGAGACCCAGTACTTC.

This clone was counted between two and nine times. The V gene is TRBV11-2, the J gene TRBJ2-7; 9 bases map to TRBD1. Germline assignment: CDR1 SGHAT and CDR2 FQNNGV. This CDR3 has 16 amino acids. V shed 4 bases and J 3 bases; nucleotides not matched to a gene: 10. CDR3 bases: TGTGCCAGCAGCTCAACCCCCGGGACAGGGATCTACGAGCAGTACTTC. Its translation: CASSSTPGTGIYEQYF.

This clone was seen just once. The chain couples TRBV11-3 to TRBJ2-1, with TRBD1 identical over 10 bases. In germline, CDR1 is SGHNT, CDR2 YENEEA. CDR3 length equals 14 residues. V lost 4 bases, J lost 6 bases, and 3 bases stayed unmatched. The CDR3 nucleotides are TGTGCCAGCAGCTCCTGGACAGGGGGCAATGAGCAGTTCTTC. Protein product: CASSSWTGGNEQFF.

The chain has TRBV9 and TRBJ2-7, with D possibly matching TRBD1 (6 bases). Germline V gene lookup returns CDR1 SGDLS and CDR2 YYNGEE. Between the trimmed V and J ends, which lost 4 bases and 0 bases, there was a span of 11 bases. The CDR3 is 14 amino acids. The CDR3 DNA reads TGTGCCAGCAGCCCTCGGGACATCTCCTACGAGCAGTACTTC. As protein: CASSPRDISYEQYF.